This passage covers 25 T cell receptor beta chains from one sample sequenced in a study of T cells after posttransplantation cyclophosphamide. Generated by immunoSEQ multiplex PCR, the TCRdb table keeps only in-frame clones and is missing some. The table lists about 39,000 clones, with no singletons. Sample: PBMCs. These TCRs come from a woman in her fifties or sixties in good health and a related stem cell transplant donor.

This clone was seen repeatedly, ten times or more. The chain employs TRBV2 and TRBJ2-2; TRBD1 might be the D (6 bases). Germline V gene data show CDR1 as SNHLY and CDR2 as FYNNEI. Between the trimmed V and J ends, which lost 8 bases and 0 bases, there was a span of 10 bases. The length of the CDR3 is 14 residues. The CDR3, as DNA: TGTGCCAGCCTCCGGACAGCGAACACCGGGGAGCTGTTTTTT. Protein product: CASLRTANTGELFF.

This clone was detected many times. The V call is TRBV7-9, the J call TRBJ1-1; D remains unclear. The CDR3 is 15 amino acids. V was shortened by 3 bases and J by 11 bases, with 22 bases between the two germline ends. Looked up from germline, CDR1 is SEHNR and CDR2 is FQNEAQ (reference sequence). The CDR3 DNA follows: TGTGCCAGCAGCTTCGTGGGCAGTACCCATCTTAAGGCTTTCTTT. Protein product: CASSFVGSTHLKAFF.

Ten or more counts support this clone. The chain combines TRBV2 with TRBJ1-2; 7 bases are shared with TRBD1. V gave up 1 base and J gave up 4 bases; unmatched junction bases: 3. The germline V gene has CDR1 SNHLY and CDR2 FYNNEI. The length of the CDR3 is 14 residues. CDR3 DNA sequence: TGTGCCAGCAGTGAAGAGGACAGGATCTATGGCTACACCTTC. Translation: CASSEEDRIYGYTF. Full variable domain (missing parts from reference TRBV2 and TRBJ1-2): EPEVTQTPSHQVTQMGQEVILRCVPISNHLYFYWYRQILGQKVEFLVSFYNNEISEKSEIFDDQFSVERPDGSNFTLKIRSTKLEDSAMYFCASSEEDRIYGYTFGSGTRLTVV.

This clone was seen ten or more times. The rearrangement links TRBV28 to TRBJ1-1; D not certain. The CDR3 has 13 residues. Germline V lookup: CDR1 MDHEN, CDR2 SYDVKM. Trimming left V 4 bases short and J 4 bases short, with 10 bases between. The CDR3: CASSSPVGTEAFF. DNA for the CDR3: TGTGCCAGCAGTTCCCCAGTTGGCACTGAAGCTTTCTTT.

This clone showed up many times. V is TRBV15 and J is TRBJ1-1; no definite D call. This CDR3 region has 12 residues. From germline, CDR1 is LNHNV and CDR2 YYDKDF (reference sequence). Trimming stripped 3 bases from V and 12 bases from J, with 14 bases between. This CDR3 reads CATSSNTVGSFF. The CDR3 DNA follows: TGTGCCACCAGCAGTAATACTGTCGGGTCTTTCTTT.

Ten or more counts support this clone. The CDR3 sequence: CASSGRQGLETQYF. The CDR3 nucleotides read TGTGCCAGCAGCGGCCGACAGGGATTAGAGACCCAGTACTTC. The chain carries TRBV5-4 and TRBJ2-5, with 7 bases lining up with TRBD1. The CDR3 has 14 amino acids. Germline loops: CDR1 SGHNT, CDR2 YYREEE (reference sequence). Trimming removed 4 bases from V and 4 bases from J; junction bases left unmatched: 7.

This clone has a count of ten or more. V usage is TRBV29-1 and J usage is TRBJ2-7; D uncertain. Trimming left V 0 bases short and J 3 bases short, with 6 bases between. The V gene's germline CDR1 is SQVTM and CDR2 ANQGSEA. This CDR3 is built from 12 residues. CDR3 in amino acids: CSVEELNYEQYF. The CDR3 nucleotides read TGCAGCGTTGAAGAGTTAAACTACGAGCAGTACTTC.

The table lists this clone with many counts. V is TRBV30 and J is TRBJ1-5, with 7 bases fitting TRBD1. Germline CDR1 GTSNPN, CDR2 SVGIG (reference sequence). The V and J ends lost 3 bases and 3 bases, in that order; junction bases with no gene match: 5. The CDR3 runs to 14 residues. The CDR3 DNA is TGTGCCTGGAGAAAGACAGGGAACAATCAGCCCCAGCATTTT. It translates to CAWRKTGNNQPQHF.

This clone was picked up a small number of times. V and J are TRBV10-3 and TRBJ2-5; possible D gene TRBD1, 6 bases. Germline CDR1 is ENHRY and CDR2 is SYGVKD. V lost 1 base and J 7 bases, leaving 13 bases between the germline ends. The CDR3 loop spans 14 amino acids. The CDR3 loop reads CAISELGAQGTQYF. The CDR3 coding sequence is TGTGCCATCAGTGAGTTGGGGGCGCAGGGGACCCAGTACTTC.

This clone was seen more than once but under ten times. The chain combines TRBV27 with TRBJ1-2; the D is unclear. V lost 3 bases and J 4 bases, leaving 9 bases between the germline ends. The CDR3 totals 13 residues. CDR1 and CDR2 from the germline V gene are MNHEY and SMNVEV (reference sequence). Written as DNA, the CDR3 is TGTGCCAGCAGTTTCGGCAGGATCTATGGCTACACCTTC. Protein sequence: CASSFGRIYGYTF.

This clone was observed at least ten times. DNA of the CDR3: TGTGCCAGCAGCCCCGTGGGGGGCACTGAAGCTTTCTTT. Translating it yields CASSPVGGTEAFF. V usage is TRBV4-2 and J usage is TRBJ1-1; possible D gene TRBD1, 5 bases. The V gene lost 4 bases and the J gene lost 4 bases, with 10 bases spanning the gap. Germline assignment: CDR1 LGHNA and CDR2 YNFKEQ. This CDR3 spans 13 amino acids.

This clone has a count of ten or more. The V call is TRBV2, the J call TRBJ2-3; D is possibly TRBD1 (7 bases). The germline V gene has CDR1 SNHLY and CDR2 FYNNEI. Trimming shortened V by 5 bases and J by 4 bases, and 13 bases separated the two germline ends. CDR3 size: 14 residues. The CDR3 bases are TGTGCCAGCAGTTCCAGGGGGGAGGCAGATACGCAGTATTTT. As protein: CASSSRGEADTQYF.

This clone has ten or more counts. The rearrangement joins TRBV18 to TRBJ1-2; 7 bases match TRBD1. The germline V gene has CDR1 KGHSH and CDR2 LQKENI. The V and J ends lost 3 bases and 2 bases, in that order; junction bases with no gene match: 3. This CDR3 region has 14 residues. The CDR3 bases are TGTGCCAGCTCACCGGACAGGTCGAACTATGGCTACACCTTC. Translated: CASSPDRSNYGYTF.

This clone was detected many times. The chain couples TRBV7-6 to TRBJ2-7, with D maybe TRBD1 (5 bases). Trimming removed 1 base at V and 9 bases at J, with 16 bases between. Per the germline V gene, CDR1 is SGHVS and CDR2 is FNYEAQ. This CDR3 spans 14 amino acids. The CDR3 coding sequence is TGTGCCAGCAGCTTAGGGACGACTGGGGCGGTGCAGTACTTC. The encoded protein is CASSLGTTGAVQYF.

This clone occurred many times. This chain connects TRBV7-8 to TRBJ1-1, with D possibly being TRBD1 (6 bases). The CDR3 is made up of 16 amino acids. CDR1 SGHVS and CDR2 FQNEAQ come from the germline V gene. V was shortened by 5 bases and J by 4 bases, with 20 bases between the two germline ends. The CDR3 region has the DNA TGTGCCAGCAGCCCGTACAGGGCCCGAAGCGGCACTGAAGCTTTCTTT. It translates to CASSPYRARSGTEAFF.

Ten or more counts support this clone. The rearrangement joins TRBV7-2 to TRBJ1-5, with a possible D match to TRBD1 (5 bases). In germline, CDR1 is SGHTA, CDR2 FQGNSA. Trimming cost V 1 base and J 3 bases, with 10 bases left between them. This CDR3 contains 15 residues. CDR3 bases: TGTGCCAGCAGCTTAGAGGTGGGGCACAATCAGCCCCAGCATTTT. Protein product: CASSLEVGHNQPQHF.

The sample holds many counts of this clone. The chain recombines TRBV7-2 with TRBJ2-7; 11 positions match TRBD1. V shed 4 bases, J shed 3 bases, and the junction held 5 bases outside the gene matches. The CDR3 length is 15 residues. The germline V gene encodes CDR1 SGHTA and CDR2 FQGNSA. In DNA form, the CDR3 reads TGTGCCAGCAGCTCCTGGACAGGGGGCGACTACGAGCAGTACTTC. The encoded protein is CASSSWTGGDYEQYF.

This clone has a count of ten or more. V is TRBV7-2 and J is TRBJ2-7; D possibly corresponds to TRBD1 (7 bases). The CDR3 loop spans 14 amino acids. Germline values: CDR1 SGHTA, CDR2 FQGNSA. Trimming pared 5 bases from V and 3 bases from J, leaving 14 bases between. The CDR3 DNA reads TGTGCCAGCAGCACCAGGGGGGCCATCTACGAGCAGTACTTC. Its protein is CASSTRGAIYEQYF. The full variable domain, rest sourced from reference TRBV7-2 and TRBJ2-7, is GAGVSQSPSNKVTEKGKDVELRCDPISGHTALYWYRQSLGQGLEFLIYFQGNSAPDKSGLPSDRFSAERTGGSVSTLTIQRTQQEDSAVYLCASSTRGAIYEQYFGPGTRLTVT.

The chain carries TRBV7-6 and TRBJ2-3; TRBD2 is a possible D gene (7 bases). V lost 2 bases and J 4 bases, leaving 13 bases between the germline ends. Germline V gene data show CDR1 as SGHVS and CDR2 as FNYEAQ. The CDR3 runs to 15 residues. The CDR3 coding sequence is TGTGCCAGCAGCTTATTGGCGGGGGCATCAGATACGCAGTATTTT. Amino acid sequence: CASSLLAGASDTQYF.

The rearrangement links TRBV6-6 to TRBJ1-2, with D maybe TRBD1 (6 bases). Germline V gene data show CDR1 as MNHNY and CDR2 as SVGAGI (reference sequence). CDR3 length equals 13 residues. Trimming pared 5 bases from V and 9 bases from J, leaving 16 bases between. DNA for the CDR3: TGTGCCAGCAGTCTCACAGGGAGTATAAGCTACACCTTC. The encoded protein is CASSLTGSISYTF.

This clone has more than one count but fewer than ten. The rearrangement links TRBV5-6 to TRBJ2-5; D is unresolved. The DNA end favors TRBJ2-7, so the J call may be wrong. Germline loops: CDR1 SGHDT, CDR2 YYEEEE. The CDR3 loop spans 13 amino acids. The CDR3 loop is CASSLVDNYEQYF. Written as DNA, the CDR3 is TGTGCCAGCAGCTTGGTTGATAACTACGAGCAGTACTTC.

In this sample, this clone turned up many times. Other DNA sequences in this specimen translate into the identical CDR3. The rearrangement links TRBV7-2 to TRBJ1-2; 9 bases fit TRBD1. The CDR3 loop spans 16 amino acids. Germline V gene data show CDR1 as SGHTA and CDR2 as FQGNSA. Germline trimming cut 0 bases from V and 8 bases from J; bases unmatched to any gene: 10. The CDR3 DNA is TGTGCCAGCAGCTTAGCCCCCTCCCTGACAGGGGGAGGCTACACCTTC. Protein product: CASSLAPSLTGGGYTF.

This clone came up many times. V gene TRBV27 combines with J gene TRBJ1-1, with a tentative D call TRBD1 (6 bases). V lost 6 bases to trimming and J lost 7 bases, with 21 bases between them. This CDR3 is 15 amino acids long. Germline CDR1 is MNHEY and CDR2 is SMNVEV (reference sequence). The CDR3 bases are TGTGCCAGCAGCTCAGGCGAGGCAGGGGTAAATGAAGCTTTCTTT. As protein: CASSSGEAGVNEAFF.

At least ten counts were recorded for this clone. V gene TRBV28 combines with J gene TRBJ1-5, with D possibly TRBD1 on 6 matching bases. The CDR3 is made up of 13 amino acids. The V end was cut by 2 bases, the J end by 6 bases, with 8 bases between. The V gene's germline CDR1 is MDHEN and CDR2 SYDVKM. The CDR3 here is CASSLEGVQPQHF. The CDR3, as DNA: TGTGCCAGCAGTTTAGAGGGGGTTCAGCCCCAGCATTTT.

This clone showed up many times. The chain has TRBV19 and TRBJ1-2; maybe TRBD1 (5 bases). The CDR3 has 14 residues. Germline V gives CDR1 LNHDA, CDR2 SQIVND (reference sequence). V was pared by 4 bases and J by 4 bases, with 13 bases between. DNA for the CDR3: TGTGCCAGTAGTAGCCGGGGGATTATCTATGGCTACACCTTC. As protein: CASSSRGIIYGYTF. Using reference TRBV19 and TRBJ1-2 for the parts outside the CDR3, the full variable domain is DGGITQSPKYLFRKEGQNVTLSCEQNLNHDAMYWYRQDPGQGLRLIYYSQIVNDFQKGDIAEGYSVSREKKESFPLTVTSAQKNPTAFYLCASSSRGIIYGYTFGSGTRLTVV.